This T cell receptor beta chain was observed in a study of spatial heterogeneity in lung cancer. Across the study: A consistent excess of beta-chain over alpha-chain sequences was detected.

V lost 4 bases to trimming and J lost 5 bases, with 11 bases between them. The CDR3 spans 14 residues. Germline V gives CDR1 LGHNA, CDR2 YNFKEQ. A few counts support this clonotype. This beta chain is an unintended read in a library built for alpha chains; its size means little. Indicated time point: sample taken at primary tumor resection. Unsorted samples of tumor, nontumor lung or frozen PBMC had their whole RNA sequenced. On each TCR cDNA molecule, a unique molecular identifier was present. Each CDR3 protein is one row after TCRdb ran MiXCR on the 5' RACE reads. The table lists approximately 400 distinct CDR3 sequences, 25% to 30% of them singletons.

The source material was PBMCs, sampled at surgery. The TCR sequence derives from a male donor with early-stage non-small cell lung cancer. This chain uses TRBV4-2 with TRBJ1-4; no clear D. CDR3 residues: CASSLTRPNEKLFF. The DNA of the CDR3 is TGTGCCAGCAGCCTCACCCGGCCCAATGAAAAACTGTTTTTT.